The next 19 T cell receptor beta chains were all read from a single sample in a study of cytomegalovirus exposure and HLA in healthy donors. A multiplex PCR was run with 60 Vbeta primers and 13 Jbeta primers. Sequenced by immunoSEQ multiplex PCR; TCRdb stores in-frame clones only, minus some. The sample has 150,000 to 200,000 clones; roughly 74% are singletons. The sequencing sample was made of PBMCs. The receptors shown here come from a woman aged 30 to 39 in good health and CMV-seropositive.

The chain recombines TRBV7-6 with TRBJ1-2; 9 nucleotides agree with TRBD1. This CDR3 contains 16 residues. Germline CDR1 SGHVS, CDR2 FNYEAQ. The junction had 8 bases not matched to a gene; V was cut back by 2 bases and J by 4 bases. CDR3 nucleotide sequence: TGTGCCAGCAGCTTACTGGGACAGGGTAAAAGCTATGGCTACACCTTC. It is translated as CASSLLGQGKSYGYTF.

The chain employs TRBV27 and TRBJ2-3; TRBD1 matches 7 bases. V was pared by 6 bases and J by 2 bases, with 8 bases of the junction left unmatched. Per the germline V gene, CDR1 is MNHEY and CDR2 is SMNVEV (reference sequence). The CDR3 is 15 residues long. In DNA form, the CDR3 reads TGTGCCAGCAGCCTCCGGGACAGAGACACAGATACGCAGTATTTT. As protein: CASSLRDRDTDTQYF.

The V and J genes are TRBV5-1 and TRBJ2-1; tentative D call: TRBD2 (5 bases). Trimming cost V 0 bases and J 7 bases, with 23 bases left between them. The CDR3 has 18 amino acids. The germline CDR1 and CDR2 sequences are SGHRS and YFSETQ. The CDR3 sequence is CASSLEALLWETENEQFF. Here the CDR3 DNA reads TGCGCCAGCAGCTTGGAAGCCCTTTTATGGGAGACCGAGAATGAGCAGTTCTTC.

The chain joins TRBV6-1 to TRBJ1-2; D is uncertain. The CDR3 covers 12 residues. Germline V CDR1 and CDR2: MNHNS, SASEGT. V was pared by 8 bases and J by 3 bases, with 10 bases between. In DNA form, the CDR3 reads TGTGCCAGCGAATCAGTCTACTATGGCTACACCTTC. Protein sequence: CASESVYYGYTF.

This clone was counted once. The chain has TRBV5-1 and TRBJ1-1, with 7 positions matching TRBD1. The V gene end was trimmed by 4 bases and the J gene end by 11 bases; junction bases not matched to a gene: 8. This CDR3 has 12 residues. Germline CDR1 is SGHRS and CDR2 is YFSETQ. In DNA, the CDR3 is TGCGCCAGCAGCCCAATACAGGGGACGGCTTTCTTT. Encoded protein: CASSPIQGTAFF.

The V call is TRBV10-3, the J call TRBJ2-5, with a possible D match to TRBD2 (6 bases). The CDR3 is 14 residues long. CDR1 and CDR2 (germline): ENHRY, SYGVKD. The germline V and J ends were trimmed by 4 bases and 5 bases, with 14 bases remaining between them. The CDR3 sequence: CAISAGGYRETQYF. The CDR3 DNA sequence: TGTGCCATCAGTGCCGGGGGATATAGGGAGACCCAGTACTTC.

CDR3 coding DNA: TGTGCCAGCAGCTTTCCCGGGATCCTCTCTGGGGCCAACGTCCTGACTTTC. Translating gives CASSFPGILSGANVLTF. The chain couples TRBV5-6 to TRBJ2-6; D possibly corresponds to TRBD2 (5 bases). Germline lookup yields CDR1 SGHDT and CDR2 YYEEEE. The ends were cut back, 2 bases at V and 0 bases at J, with 12 bases in the middle. CDR3 length equals 17 residues.

The CDR3, as DNA: TGTGCCAGCAGGGGATTGACGGGACAGGGGGAGAAAACTAACTATGGCTACACCTTC. It codes for CASRGLTGQGEKTNYGYTF. The chain couples TRBV27 to TRBJ1-2; 11 positions match TRBD1. This CDR3 spans 19 amino acids. CDR1 is MNHEY and CDR2 is SMNVEV in the germline V gene (reference sequence). The J segment lost 0 bases and the V segment lost 6 bases, leaving 15 bases of the junction unmatched.

The chain joins TRBV11-2 to TRBJ1-1; no reliable D call. Germline V CDR1 and CDR2: SGHAT, FQNNGV. V shed 0 bases and J shed 0 bases, with 11 bases lying between them. This CDR3 has 16 amino acids. CDR3 region: CASSLDAWAMNTEAFF. The CDR3 DNA reads TGTGCCAGCAGCTTAGACGCCTGGGCTATGAACACTGAAGCTTTCTTT.

The genes are TRBV4-1 and TRBJ2-2, with 7 bases matching TRBD2. The CDR3 spans 16 residues. Germline V gives CDR1 MGHRA, CDR2 YSYEKL. V was clipped by 4 bases and J by 7 bases; unmatched bases: 12. DNA for the CDR3: TGCGCCAGCAGCCCTCGACTAGGGAGGGATGGCGGGGAGCTGTTTTTT. It yields the protein CASSPRLGRDGGELFF.

The J gene is TRBJ1-1, the V gene TRBV6-1; D perhaps matches TRBD1 (6 bases). V was shortened by 10 bases and J by 0 bases, with 15 bases between the two germline ends. Germline-derived CDR1 and CDR2 are MNHNS and SASEGT. This CDR3 is 14 amino acids long. The CDR3 spells CAIKQDSMNTEAFF. The CDR3, as DNA: TGTGCCATCAAACAGGACAGTATGAACACTGAAGCTTTCTTT.

This chain connects TRBV11-1 to TRBJ2-5, with TRBD2 as a possible D gene (5 bases). The CDR3 covers 17 residues. Germline V CDR1 and CDR2: SGHAT, FQDESV (reference sequence). The V gene lost 1 base and the J gene lost 4 bases, with 19 bases spanning the gap. This chain's CDR3 is CASSLELGGPAVETQYF. CDR3 in DNA: TGTGCCAGCAGCTTAGAACTCGGCGGGCCGGCGGTAGAGACCCAGTACTTC.

The chain has TRBV27 and TRBJ2-7; D is ambiguous. The CDR3 length is 14 residues. Germline V CDR1 and CDR2: MNHEY, SMNVEV (reference sequence). V lost 6 bases, J lost 3 bases, and 15 bases lay in between. The CDR3 protein is CASSTGLKYYEQYF. CDR3 coding DNA: TGTGCCAGCAGCACCGGGTTGAAGTACTACGAGCAGTACTTC.

The gene calls are TRBV4-2 and TRBJ1-1; D remains unclear. The CDR3 has 13 amino acids. The ends were cut back, 2 bases at V and 6 bases at J, with 10 bases in the middle. Germline V CDR1 and CDR2: LGHNA, YNFKEQ. CDR3 nucleotide sequence: TGTGCCAGCAGCCAACTGTCCTTTCCTGAAGCTTTCTTT. It is translated as CASSQLSFPEAFF.

The genes are TRBV7-9 and TRBJ1-2; weak D call: TRBD1 (5 bases). Germline V gene lookup returns CDR1 SEHNR and CDR2 FQNEAQ (reference sequence). Trimming shortened V by 1 base and J by 6 bases, and 15 bases separated the two germline ends. The CDR3 has 15 residues. CDR3 DNA sequence: TGTGCCAGCAGCTTAGAGGGCGGGACCCGAGATGGCTACACCTTC. Residues: CASSLEGGTRDGYTF.

The chain employs TRBV5-6 and TRBJ2-7; D may be TRBD2 (5 bases). The CDR3 runs to 14 residues. V gave up 2 bases and J gave up 5 bases, with 14 bases separating them. From germline, CDR1 is SGHDT and CDR2 YYEEEE. The CDR3 reads CASSFGGRSDEQYF. The DNA for the CDR3 is TGTGCCAGCAGCTTCGGAGGCAGGAGCGACGAGCAGTACTTC.

V gene TRBV7-9 combines with J gene TRBJ2-1, with unresolved D. The V end lost 1 base, the J end lost 10 bases, and 8 bases lay between the germline ends. Germline-derived CDR1 and CDR2 are SEHNR and FQNEAQ (reference sequence). The CDR3 covers 12 residues. CDR3 amino acids: CASSLGVREQFF. The DNA for the CDR3 is TGTGCCAGCAGCTTAGGAGTACGGGAGCAGTTCTTC.

The chain uses TRBV5-8 and TRBJ1-2; 11 nucleotides agree with TRBD1. CDR1 SGHTS and CDR2 YDEGEE come from the germline V gene. After removal of 4 bases from V and 6 bases from J, the junction contained 11 bases not matched to a gene. The CDR3 runs to 16 residues. The CDR3 DNA reads as TGTGCCAGCAGCCGGACAGGGGGCGCGGTGCAAAATGGCTACACCTTC. It is translated as CASSRTGGAVQNGYTF.

V is TRBV7-8 and J is TRBJ2-7; D gene uncertain. Germline values: CDR1 SGHVS, CDR2 FQNEAQ. The CDR3 contains 15 residues. V gave up 3 bases and J gave up 2 bases, with 14 bases separating them. The CDR3 DNA reads TGTGCCAGCAGCTTCCGGGTCACGAAACCCTACGAGCAGTACTTC. Encoded protein: CASSFRVTKPYEQYF.